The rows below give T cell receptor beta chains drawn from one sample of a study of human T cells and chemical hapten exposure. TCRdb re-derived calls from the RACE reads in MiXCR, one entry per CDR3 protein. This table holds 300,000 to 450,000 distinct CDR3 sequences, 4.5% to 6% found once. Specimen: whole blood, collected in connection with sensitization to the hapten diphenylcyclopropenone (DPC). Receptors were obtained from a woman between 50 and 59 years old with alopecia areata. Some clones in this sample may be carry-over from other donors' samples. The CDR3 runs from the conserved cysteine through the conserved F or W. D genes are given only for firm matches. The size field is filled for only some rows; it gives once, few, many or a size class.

DNA: TGCAGTGCTCCGAGGACGCCCTGGGGGGGGGCTGGAAGCACAGATACGCAGTATTTT; CDR3: CSAPRTPWGGAGSTDTQYF; J: TRBJ2-3; size: NA; D: NA; V: TRBV20-1
DNA: TGCAGCGTTGTGGAGCGGGAGTTTCCCTACGAGCAGTACTTC; CDR3: CSVVEREFPYEQYF; J: TRBJ2-7; size: many; D: TRBD2; V: TRBV29-1
DNA: TGTGCCAGTAGAAAGCCCGGACAGGGCGCCTACAATGAGCAGTTCTTC; CDR3: CASRKPGQGAYNEQFF; J: TRBJ2-1; size: many; D: TRBD1; V: TRBV19
DNA: TGTGCCATCAGCCCCAACCTCGGGACTGAAGCTTTCTTT; CDR3: CAISPNLGTEAFF; J: TRBJ1-1; size: few; D: NA; V: TRBV10-3
DNA: TGTGCCAGCAGCTTAGCAAAGGACTATGGCTACACCTTC; CDR3: CASSLAKDYGYTF; J: TRBJ1-2; size: few; D: NA; V: TRBV11-1
DNA: TGCGCCAGCAGGTCGGGACAGCTACAAGAGACCCAGTACTTC; CDR3: CASRSGQLQETQYF; J: TRBJ2-5; size: NA; D: TRBD1; V: TRBV5-1
DNA: TGTGCCAGCAGCTTAGTGGCAGGGGGTAATCAGCCCCAGCATTTT; CDR3: CASSLVAGGNQPQHF; J: TRBJ1-5; size: many; D: TRBD1; V: TRBV7-2
DNA: TGTGCCAGCAGCATAACTAGCGGTGGGGCCAACGTCCTGACTTTC; CDR3: CASSITSGGANVLTF; J: TRBJ2-6; size: many; D: TRBD2; V: TRBV7-6
DNA: TGCGCCAGCAGCGAGGACAGCCAGCAGTTCTTC; CDR3: CASSEDSQQFF; J: TRBJ2-1; size: many; D: NA; V: TRBV5-1
DNA: TGCAGCGTTGAACGGGTAGCTGGGGCCAACGTCCTGACTTTC; CDR3: CSVERVAGANVLTF; J: TRBJ2-6; size: many; D: NA; V: TRBV29-1
DNA: TGTGCCAGCAGTAGGACAGGGCAAGCTAATCAGCCCCAGCATTTT; CDR3: CASSRTGQANQPQHF; J: TRBJ1-5; size: NA; D: TRBD1; V: TRBV6-1
DNA: TGTGCCAGCAGTGAAACGGTAGCGGGAAACCTATACAATGAGCAGTTCTTC; CDR3: CASSETVAGNLYNEQFF; J: TRBJ2-1; size: NA; D: TRBD2; V: TRBV6-1
DNA: TGTGCCAGCAGTGAAGGGTCCATCAGGGACAATGAGCAGTTCTTC; CDR3: CASSEGSIRDNEQFF; J: TRBJ2-1; size: NA; D: NA; V: TRBV2
DNA: TGTGCCAGCAGCCCAGGGGGCACTGAAGCTTTCTTT; CDR3: CASSPGGTEAFF; J: TRBJ1-1; size: many; D: TRBD1; V: TRBV12-3/TRBV12-4
DNA: TGCGCCAGCACTTGGACGGGGCGATCCTCTGGAAACACCATATATTTT; CDR3: CASTWTGRSSGNTIYF; J: TRBJ1-3; size: few; D: NA; V: TRBV10-2
DNA: TGCGCCAGCAGCCAGGGGGGCTACGGCACTGAAGCTTTCTTT; CDR3: CASSQGGYGTEAFF; J: TRBJ1-1; size: NA; D: NA; V: TRBV4-1